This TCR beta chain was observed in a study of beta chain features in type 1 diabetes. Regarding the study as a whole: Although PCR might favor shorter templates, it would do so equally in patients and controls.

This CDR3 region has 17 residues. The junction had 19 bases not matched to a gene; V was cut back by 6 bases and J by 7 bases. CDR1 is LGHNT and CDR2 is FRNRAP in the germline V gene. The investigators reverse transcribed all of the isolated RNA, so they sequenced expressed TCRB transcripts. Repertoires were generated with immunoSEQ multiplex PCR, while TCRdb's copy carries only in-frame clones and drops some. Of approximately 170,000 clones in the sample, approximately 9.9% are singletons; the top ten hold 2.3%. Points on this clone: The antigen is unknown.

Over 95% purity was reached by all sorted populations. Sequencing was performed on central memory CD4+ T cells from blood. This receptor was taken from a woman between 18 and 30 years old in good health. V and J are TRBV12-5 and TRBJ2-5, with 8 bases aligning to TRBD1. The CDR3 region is CASGFMGQAFSEGTQYF. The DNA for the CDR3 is TGTGCTAGTGGCTTCATGGGACAGGCCTTTTCCGAAGGGACCCAGTACTTC. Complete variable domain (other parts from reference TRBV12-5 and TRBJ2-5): DARVTQTPRHKVTEMGQEVTMRCQPILGHNTVFWYRQTMMQGLELLAYFRNRAPLDDSGMPKDRFSAEMPDATLATLKIQPSEPRDSAVYFCASGFMGQAFSEGTQYFGPGTRLLVL.